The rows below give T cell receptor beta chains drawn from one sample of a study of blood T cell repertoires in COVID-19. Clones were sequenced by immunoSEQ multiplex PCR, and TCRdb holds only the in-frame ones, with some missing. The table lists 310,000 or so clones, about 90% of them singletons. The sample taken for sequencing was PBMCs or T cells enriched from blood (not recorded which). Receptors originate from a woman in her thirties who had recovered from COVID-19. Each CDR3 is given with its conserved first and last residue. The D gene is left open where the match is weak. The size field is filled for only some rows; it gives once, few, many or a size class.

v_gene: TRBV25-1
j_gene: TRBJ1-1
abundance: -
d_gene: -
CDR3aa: CASSELALGRGNTEAFF
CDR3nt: TGTGCCAGCAGTGAATTAGCGTTAGGTCGGGGGAACACTGAAGCTTTCTTT

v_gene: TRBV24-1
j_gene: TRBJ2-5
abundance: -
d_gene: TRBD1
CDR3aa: CATSGDRDWGETQYF
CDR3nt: TGTGCCACCAGTGGGGACAGGGACTGGGGAGAGACCCAGTACTTC

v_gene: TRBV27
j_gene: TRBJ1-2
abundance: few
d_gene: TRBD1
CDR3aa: CASSFKPGQDHGYTF
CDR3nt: TGTGCCAGCAGTTTCAAGCCGGGACAGGACCATGGCTACACCTTC

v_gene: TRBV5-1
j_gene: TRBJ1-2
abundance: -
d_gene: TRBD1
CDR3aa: CASSPWTGTNYGYTF
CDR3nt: TGCGCCAGCAGCCCCTGGACAGGGACGAACTATGGCTACACCTTC

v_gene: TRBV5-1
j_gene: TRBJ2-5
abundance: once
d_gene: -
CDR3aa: CASTLANQETQYF
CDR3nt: TGCGCCAGCACCCTAGCAAACCAAGAGACCCAGTACTTC

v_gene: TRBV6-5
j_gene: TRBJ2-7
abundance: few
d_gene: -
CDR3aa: CASSYNWRGRTYEQYF
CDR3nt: TGTGCCAGCAGTTACAATTGGCGGGGGCGAACCTACGAGCAGTACTTC

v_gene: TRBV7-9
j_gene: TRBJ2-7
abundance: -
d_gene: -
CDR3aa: CASSFRLRGSYEQYF
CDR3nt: TGTGCCAGCAGCTTCCGGCTCCGGGGCTCCTACGAGCAGTACTTC

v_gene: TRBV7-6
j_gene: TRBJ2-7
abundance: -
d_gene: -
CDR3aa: CASSSRGAGEQYF
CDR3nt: TGTGCCAGCAGCAGCCGCGGGGCCGGTGAGCAGTACTTC

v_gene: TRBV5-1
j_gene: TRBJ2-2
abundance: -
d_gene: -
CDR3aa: CASSLGHNTGELFF
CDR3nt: TGCGCCAGCAGCCTAGGACACAACACCGGGGAGCTGTTTTTT

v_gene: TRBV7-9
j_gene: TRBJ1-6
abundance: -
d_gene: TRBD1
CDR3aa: CASSPSTGTMNSPLHF
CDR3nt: TGTGCCAGCAGCCCATCGACAGGGACGATGAATTCACCCCTCCACTTT

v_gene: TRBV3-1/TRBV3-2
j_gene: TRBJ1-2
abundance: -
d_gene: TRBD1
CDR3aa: CASSHPDRVNYGYTF
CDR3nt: TGTGCCAGCAGCCACCCGGACAGGGTAAACTATGGCTACACCTTC

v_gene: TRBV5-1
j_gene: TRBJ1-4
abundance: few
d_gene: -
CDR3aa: CASSQGPPEKLFF
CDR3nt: TGCGCCAGCAGCCAGGGTCCCCCTGAGAAACTGTTTTTT

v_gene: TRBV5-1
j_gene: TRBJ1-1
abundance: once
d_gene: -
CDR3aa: CASSLAGTLNTEAFF
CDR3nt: TGCGCCAGCAGCTTGGCCGGGACACTCAACACTGAAGCTTTCTTT

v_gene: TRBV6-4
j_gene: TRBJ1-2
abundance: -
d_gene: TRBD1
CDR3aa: CASSATGTGDGYTF
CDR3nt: TGTGCCAGCAGTGCTACCGGGACAGGGGACGGCTACACCTTC

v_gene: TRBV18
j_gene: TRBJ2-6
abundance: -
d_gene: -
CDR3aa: CASSTTVSGANVLTF
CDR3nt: TGTGCCAGCTCAACGACAGTCTCTGGGGCCAACGTCCTGACTTTC

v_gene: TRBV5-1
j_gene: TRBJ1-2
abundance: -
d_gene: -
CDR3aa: CASSLGRRGRYGYTF
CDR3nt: TGCGCCAGCAGCTTGGGTCGGCGGGGACGTTATGGCTACACCTTC

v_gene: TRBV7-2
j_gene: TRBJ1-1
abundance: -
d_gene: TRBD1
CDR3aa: CASSFRTGRGTEAFF
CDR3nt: TGTGCCAGCAGCTTCAGGACAGGGAGAGGGACTGAAGCTTTCTTT

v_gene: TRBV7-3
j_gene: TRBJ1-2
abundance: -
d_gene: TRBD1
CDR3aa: CASSSGQGSYGYTF
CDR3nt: TGTGCCAGCAGCTCCGGACAGGGCAGCTATGGCTACACCTTC

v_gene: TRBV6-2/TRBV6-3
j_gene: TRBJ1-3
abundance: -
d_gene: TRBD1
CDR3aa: CASSPRRTGVKPPDSGNTIYF
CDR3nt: TGTGCCAGCAGTCCCCGACGGACAGGAGTCAAACCGCCAGACTCTGGAAACACCATATATTTT

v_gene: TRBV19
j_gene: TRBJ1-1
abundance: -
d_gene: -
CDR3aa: CASSISGRENTEAFF
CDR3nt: TGTGCCAGTAGTATATCGGGCCGGGAGAACACTGAAGCTTTCTTT

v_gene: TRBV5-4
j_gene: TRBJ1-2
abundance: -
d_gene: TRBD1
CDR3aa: CASSSMTGVNYGYTF
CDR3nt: TGTGCCAGCAGCTCGATGACAGGGGTTAACTATGGCTACACCTTC

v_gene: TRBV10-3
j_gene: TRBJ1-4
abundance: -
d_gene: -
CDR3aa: CAISDRRVDEKLFF
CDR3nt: TGTGCCATCAGTGATAGGCGGGTGGACGAAAAACTGTTTTTT

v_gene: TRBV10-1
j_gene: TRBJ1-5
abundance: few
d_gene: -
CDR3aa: CASSVDKDRGQPQHF
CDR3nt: TGCGCCAGCAGCGTGGATAAGGATAGGGGTCAGCCCCAGCATTTT

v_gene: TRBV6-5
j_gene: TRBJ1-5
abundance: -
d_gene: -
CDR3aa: CASSTTKGGQPQHF
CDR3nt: TGTGCCAGCAGTACCACGAAAGGCGGGCAGCCCCAGCATTTT

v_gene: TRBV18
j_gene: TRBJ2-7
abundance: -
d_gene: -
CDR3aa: CASSPNLQLPEQYF
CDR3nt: TGTGCCAGCTCCCCGAATCTCCAACTGCCCGAGCAGTACTTC

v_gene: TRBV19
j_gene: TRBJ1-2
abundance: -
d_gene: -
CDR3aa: CASKVGGGPIGYTF
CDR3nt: TGTGCCAGTAAAGTGGGCGGAGGCCCGATCGGCTACACCTTC